This T cell receptor beta chain stems from a study of T cells in Graves' hyperthyroidism and ophthalmopathy. Findings of the study overall: For ophthalmopathy, model prediction preceded onset by a median about 6 months.

This clonotype came up a few times. What it binds is not known. Diagnoses were established using clinical symptoms, serum thyroxine and TRAb, thyroid ultrasound and orbital computed tomography. 9.5 to 10 ml fresh peripheral blood yielded the PBMCs. The CDR3 regions of TCR beta were amplified from RNA transcripts. HTBI primers were employed in a first-round RT-PCR of the TCR CDR3. Using its own MiXCR run on the multiplex PCR reads, TCRdb lists one record per CDR3 protein. Of around 500,000 distinct CDR3 sequences listed, 14% were seen once; the top ten hold around 14%. Trimming took 5 bases from V and 3 from J, leaving 28 bases between them. The length of the CDR3 is 19 residues. Germline V CDR1 and CDR2: SGHVS, FQNEAQ.

Sequencing input: blood. The chain combines TRBV7-8 with TRBJ1-2, with D possibly matching TRBD1 (6 bases). This TCR was recovered from a woman aged 35 to 49 with Graves' hyperthyroidism. This chain's CDR3 is CASSPSYIGQDSFYYGYTF. CDR3 bases: TGTGCCAGCAGCCCTTCTTACATCGGGCAGGACAGCTTCTACTATGGCTACACCTTC. Drawing the rest from reference TRBV7-8 and TRBJ1-2, the complete variable domain is GAGVSQSPRYKVAKRGQDVALRCDPISGHVSLFWYQQALGQGPEFLTYFQNEAQLDKSGLPSDRFFAERPEGSVSTLKIQRTQQEDSAVYLCASSPSYIGQDSFYYGYTFGSGTRLTVV.